The clone carrying this TCR beta chain was counted many times. Its antigen remains unknown. The CDR3 extends over 15 amino acids. Germline CDR1 MDHEN, CDR2 SYDVKM. Trimming took off 3 bases at V and 5 bases at J, with 14 bases between the two ends. This record comes from a study of T-cell reconstitution after alpha-beta-depleted transplantation in children. For TCRbeta, the library was prepared with unique molecular identifiers. TCRdb reprocessed the PCR reads via MiXCR and lists one record per CDR3 protein. The sample records 500,000 to 650,000 distinct CDR3 sequences, roughly 10% being singletons. General study points: Expanded clones from the graft, numbering several hundred, reportedly supplied alpha-beta T cells about two months after transplant. Several patients had high TCRbeta diversity at day 60; it came from surviving recipient T cells and thymic progenitors. One year post-transplant, T-cell counts and diversity were largely derived from T cells produced anew.

The TCR sequence derives from a female patient between 2 and 15 years old who had a stem cell transplant for aplastic anemia, so the T cells may come from the graft donor. The chain is built from TRBV28 and TRBJ1-5; weak D call: TRBD1 (6 bases). The sample in question was PBMCs, mostly from graft donor cells, obtained 180 days after TCRalphabeta/CD19-depleted stem cell transplant. The CDR3 loop reads CASSFRGARYQPQHF. DNA of the CDR3: TGTGCCAGCAGTTTTCGGGGGGCTCGTTATCAGCCCCAGCATTTT.